These 3 T cell receptor beta chains were all obtained from the same sample, sequenced in a study of blood T cell repertoires in COVID-19. Only in-frame clones appear in the TCRdb table, and some are missing; sequencing was by immunoSEQ multiplex PCR. The table shows around 170,000 clones, with roughly 80% occurring only once. Material: PBMCs or T cells enriched from blood (not recorded which). These receptors came from a man between 60 and 70 years old who had been exposed to COVID-19.

The table lists this clone with a few counts. The rearrangement joins TRBV19 to TRBJ1-1; no definite D call. This CDR3 is 16 amino acids long. Trimming stripped 7 bases from V and 2 bases from J, with 20 bases between. CDR1 and CDR2 (germline): LNHDA, SQIVND (reference sequence). The CDR3 sequence: CASISHRQAINTEAFF. The CDR3 nucleotides read TGTGCCAGTATCAGCCACCGGCAGGCGATAAACACTGAAGCTTTCTTT. Full variable domain (remainder filled in from reference TRBV19 and TRBJ1-1): DGGITQSPKYLFRKEGQNVTLSCEQNLNHDAMYWYRQDPGQGLRLIYYSQIVNDFQKGDIAEGYSVSREKKESFPLTVTSAQKNPTAFYLCASISHRQAINTEAFFGQGTRLTVV.

Written as DNA, the CDR3 is TGTGCCAGCAGCCTTATTAGGGGGGAGCAGTACTTC. This encodes CASSLIRGEQYF. This chain connects TRBV28 to TRBJ2-7; D is possibly TRBD1 (6 bases). CDR1 and CDR2 from the germline V gene are MDHEN and SYDVKM. The CDR3 length is 12 residues. V was shortened by 6 bases and J by 7 bases, with 13 bases between the two germline ends.

The chain combines TRBV18 with TRBJ1-6, with 9 bases aligning to TRBD1. Germline lookup yields CDR1 KGHSH and CDR2 LQKENI. V was pared by 2 bases and J by 6 bases, with 5 bases of the junction left unmatched. CDR3 size: 16 residues. CDR3 coding DNA: TGTGCCAGCTCACCAGATGACAGGGGGTCTAATTCACCCCTCCACTTT. Protein sequence: CASSPDDRGSNSPLHF.